The clone carrying this TCR beta chain was seen once. Its target is not known. Between the trimmed V and J ends, which lost 3 bases and 5 bases, there was a span of 11 bases. Germline CDR1 reads KGHSH; CDR2 reads LQKENI. This CDR3 is built from 14 residues. Produced via immunoSEQ multiplex PCR; TCRdb's table is partial and in-frame only. This sample has about 440,000 clones; 90% occur once, and the top ten carry roughly 4.3%. The sample comes from a study of Ad26.COV2.S vaccination and SARS-CoV-2 variants. Background on the study: In the COV1001 trial, the donor was in the Ad26.COV2.S arm. The study, taken as a whole, reports: Spike-specific TCR breadth ran higher among vaccine recipients than placebo recipients.

Specified treatment: some 19 received Ad26.COV2.S at low or high dose, single or two shots; roughly 5 received placebo; per-sample allocation not given. Samples analyzed were those drawn on day 63 after the first vaccine or placebo injection. The V call is TRBV18, the J call TRBJ2-1; D might be TRBD2 (6 bases). The sample in question was peripheral blood, obtained in a trial of Ad26.COV2.S vaccine versus placebo. The clonotype comes from a person aged 18 to 59 who received the Ad26.COV2.S COVID-19 vaccine or a placebo. The CDR3 nucleotides read TGTGCCAGCTCACCTGGGGACTCGAACAATGAGCAGTTCTTC. The encoded protein is CASSPGDSNNEQFF.